This TCR beta chain originates from a study of vaccination and CD4 T cells after COVID-19. Study in general: Investigators stimulated cells with overlapping spike peptides drawn from SARS-CoV-2, HCoV-NL63, HCoV-OC43 and HCoV-229E.

To note about this clonotype: Its antigen remains unknown.

Indicated treatment: approximately 9-day PBMC culture with coronavirus spike peptide pools or control peptides (ViraFEST assay). The Oncomine TCR Beta short-read assay was applied to DNA of cultured CD4+ T cells. Via MiXCR, TCRdb re-called the PCR reads, giving one row per CDR3 protein. This table has 15,000 or so distinct CDR3 sequences, 43% appearing once. Study observations and caveats: Median SARS-CoV-2-reactive clonotypes rose from roughly 19 to 38, not significantly. Convalescent patients' clones that were vaccine-specific were spike mono-reactive in 304 of 307 cases.

The origin of this receptor is a human donor who had recovered from COVID-19. The sequencing sample was made of CD4+ T cells from blood, cultured in vitro.

This CDR3 reads CASSLSGFYGSYTF. The CDR3 nucleotides are TGTGCCAGCAGCTTGAGCGGGTTCTATGGTAGCTACACCTTC. The V gene is TRBV5-8, the J gene TRBJ1-2; no clear D. The CDR3 totals 14 residues. V was shortened by 1 base and J by 9 bases, with 16 bases between the two germline ends. Germline V CDR1 and CDR2: SGHTS, YDEGEE.